The source of this TCR beta chain is a study of T cells in tuberculosis. General study points: Shorter CDR3-alpha in active tuberculosis partly drove smaller distances. Active tuberculosis alpha repertoires lay closer to GMM-specific TCRs than controls'.

In the case of this clone: The antigen is unknown.

Produced via immunoSEQ multiplex PCR; TCRdb's table is partial and in-frame only. This sample carries 35,000 to 55,000 clones, roughly 94% of them seen once, and the ten largest clones take roughly 2%. Trimming cost V 6 bases and J 6 bases, with 16 bases left between them. Germline CDR1 SGHVS, CDR2 FQNEAQ. There are 14 residues in the CDR3. The source material was PBMCs. V gene TRBV7-8 combines with J gene TRBJ2-3, with a weak D call TRBD2 (7 bases). The clonotype was recovered from a donor under 30 with latent tuberculosis or without tuberculosis infection. Some clones in this sample may be carry-over from other donors' samples. DNA of the CDR3: TGTGCCAGCAGTCTGCTGGGGGGGGCGGATACGCAGTATTTT. This translates into CASSLLGGADTQYF.